This note documents a single T cell receptor (beta chain) sequence. One end of the junction is discordant with germline, which a read error may explain. TCRdb keeps only in-frame clones here, not all; method: immunoSEQ multiplex PCR. The repertoire holds 64,000 or so clones, with roughly four fifths as singletons. This entry is derived from a study of memory CD4+ T cells and cytomegalovirus serostatus. The overall study: This sample comes from healthy Belgian adults, fewer than 10 CMV seropositive, about 25 seronegative.

This CDR3 spans 18 amino acids. CDR1 and CDR2 (germline): SSHAT, FNYEAQ (reference sequence). The sort gate was single viable CD3+CD4+CD8-CD45RO+ cells for memory CD4+ T cells. The sequenced sample consisted of memory CD4+ T cells from blood. This chain uses TRBV7-7 with TRBJ2-2; 10 nucleotides align to TRBD2. This receptor was taken from an adult in good health and CMV-seronegative. The DNA of the CDR3 is TGTGCTAGCAGCCCCCCTCCGGCTAGCGGGAGAAGTACCGGGGAGCTGTTTTTT. This encodes CASSPPPASGRSTGELFF.